A single sample gave rise to the 8 T cell receptor beta chains below, sequenced in a study of blood T cells in healthy people across ages. The authors ran a second PCR of 7 to 11 cycles using a sample-barcoded 5' primer and a J-beta primer mix. One entry per CDR3 protein, called by TCRdb with MiXCR from the 5' RACE reads. This table has about 640,000 distinct CDR3 sequences, about 54% appearing once. The sequencing input was blood. The origin of the receptors is a man aged 55 to 70 in good health.

The V gene is TRBV4-2, the J gene TRBJ1-4, with TRBD1 matching 8 bases. Trimming at V came to 0 bases and at J to 2 bases, leaving 5 bases not matched to a gene. Germline-derived CDR1 and CDR2 are LGHNA and YNFKEQ. CDR3 length: 17 residues. Written as DNA, the CDR3 is TGTGCCAGCAGCCAAGACAGGGGGCGTAGGACTAATGAAAAACTGTTTTTT. Translating gives CASSQDRGRRTNEKLFF.

V usage is TRBV20-1 and J usage is TRBJ1-2, with 7 nucleotides matching TRBD1. The V and J ends lost 4 bases and 6 bases, in that order; junction bases with no gene match: 11. Per the germline V gene, CDR1 is DFQATT and CDR2 is SNEGSKA (reference sequence). This CDR3 spans 14 amino acids. CDR3 loop: CSATPTGRTNGYTF. In nucleotides, the CDR3 is TGCAGTGCTACTCCGACAGGGCGCACAAATGGCTACACCTTC.

The chain carries TRBV4-2 and TRBJ1-2; unclear D gene. Per the germline V gene, CDR1 is LGHNA and CDR2 is YNFKEQ. The CDR3 runs 15 residues. The V end lost 3 bases, the J end lost 7 bases, and 18 bases lay between the germline ends. Here the CDR3 reads CASSQTPGWASGYTF. Here the CDR3 DNA reads TGTGCCAGCAGCCAGACCCCTGGGTGGGCTTCTGGCTACACCTTC.

This chain joins TRBV5-6 and TRBJ2-7; TRBD1 might be the D (5 bases). With 3 bases removed from V and 2 bases from J, the gap between germline ends came to 15 bases. Germline values: CDR1 SGHDT, CDR2 YYEEEE. CDR3 size: 15 residues. CDR3 amino acids: CASSSEPGPTYEQYF. CDR3 DNA sequence: TGTGCCAGCAGCTCGGAGCCAGGGCCTACCTACGAGCAGTACTTC.

The chain recombines TRBV6-4 with TRBJ2-1; TRBD2 aligns across 11 bases. This CDR3 is built from 14 residues. In germline, CDR1 is MRHNA, CDR2 SNTAGT. V dropped 6 bases and J dropped 7; count of bases not matched to a gene: 5. For the CDR3, the DNA is TGTGCCAGCAGGCCTAGCGGGGGGCGAAATGAGCAGTTCTTC. Encoded protein: CASRPSGGRNEQFF.

Only a few counts were recorded for this clonotype. This chain joins TRBV2 and TRBJ2-3; D ambiguous. With 7 bases removed from V and 2 bases from J, the gap between germline ends came to 16 bases. This CDR3 spans 15 amino acids. The V gene's germline CDR1 is SNHLY and CDR2 FYNNEI. For the CDR3, the DNA is TGTGCCAGCAAAAGACGGGTCGGTTCCACAGATACGCAGTATTTT. Translation: CASKRRVGSTDTQYF.

This clonotype was recorded a few times. This rearrangement joins TRBV5-1 to TRBJ2-1; 8 bases map to TRBD1. The V segment lost 4 bases and the J segment 6 bases; nucleotides outside the gene matches: 9. The CDR3 length is 15 residues. The V gene's germline CDR1 is SGHRS and CDR2 YFSETQ. The CDR3 sequence is CASSPEQGVFNEQFF. The CDR3 nucleotides are TGCGCCAGCAGCCCTGAACAGGGGGTTTTCAATGAGCAGTTCTTC.

The CDR3 region has the DNA TGTGCCAGCAGCCCCAACAGGGCTGGGTCCTTGACAGATACGCAGTATTTT. Translated: CASSPNRAGSLTDTQYF. V usage is TRBV3-1 and J usage is TRBJ2-3; D possibly corresponds to TRBD1 (6 bases). V lost 4 bases and J 3 bases, leaving 20 bases between the germline ends. The CDR3 contains 17 residues. Germline lookup yields CDR1 LGHDT and CDR2 YNNKEL (reference sequence).